This passage covers 25 T cell receptor beta chains from one sample sequenced in a study of vaccination effects on CD4 cells after COVID-19. Assay: immunoSEQ multiplex PCR; the TCRdb copy retains only in-frame clones and omits some. The sample yields about 34,000 clones, approximately 73% seen once. Expansion of antigen-specific CD4+ T cells with viral peptide pools was carried out by the ViraFEST assay before sequencing. Following culture for about ten days, CD4+ T cells were isolated. No vaccinee had earlier SARS-CoV-2 infection, and nucleocapsid antibodies were negative. Their target antigens are unknown. The sample was CD4+ T cells from PBMCs cultured with HCoV-OC43 spike peptides, taken before COVID-19 vaccination. Sample subset: HCoV-OC43 spike overlapping peptide pool stimulation. These receptors came from a human donor who received a COVID-19 vaccine.

J is TRBJ1-1 and V is TRBV6-1, with a possible D match to TRBD1 (5 bases). The V end lost 2 bases, the J end lost 0 bases, and 13 bases lay between the germline ends. In germline, CDR1 is MNHNS, CDR2 SASEGT. The CDR3 contains 16 residues. The CDR3 sequence is CASSEQGSRMNTEAFF. The CDR3 DNA is TGTGCCAGCAGTGAACAGGGTAGCCGCATGAACACTGAAGCTTTCTTT.

The chain couples TRBV18 to TRBJ2-1, with 9 bases that match TRBD2. With V trimmed by 2 bases and J by 8 bases, 13 bases remained unmatched. This CDR3 comprises 17 residues. Germline CDR1 reads KGHSH; CDR2 reads LQKENI. The CDR3 region is CASSPNTGTSRRDEQFF. As DNA, the CDR3 is TGTGCCAGCTCACCAAATACCGGGACTAGCCGGAGGGATGAGCAGTTCTTC.

This clone was observed a handful of times. The chain carries TRBV5-6 and TRBJ1-3, with TRBD1 as a possible D gene (5 bases). The CDR3 sequence is 18 residues long. CDR1 and CDR2 (germline): SGHDT, YYEEEE. V was clipped by 1 base and J by 2 bases, with 19 bases between them. CDR3 sequence: CASSLRKAGIFAGNTIYF. CDR3 in DNA: TGTGCCAGCAGCTTGAGAAAGGCAGGGATCTTTGCTGGAAACACCATATATTTT.

The V and J genes are TRBV4-1 and TRBJ2-5; TRBD2 agrees at 7 bases. The CDR3 spans 14 residues. The junction had 4 bases not matched to a gene; V was cut back by 1 base and J by 5 bases. CDR1 and CDR2 (germline): MGHRA, YSYEKL. The CDR3: CASSQVTSLETQYF. Written as DNA, the CDR3 is TGCGCCAGCAGCCAAGTGACTAGCTTGGAGACCCAGTACTTC.

This clone was detected a few times. The chain couples TRBV20-1 to TRBJ2-1; TRBD2 agrees at 11 bases. The CDR3 spans 20 residues. CDR1 is DFQATT, CDR2 SNEGSKA, per germline (reference sequence). Unmatched junction bases numbered 16, after V lost 3 bases and J lost 0 bases. CDR3 loop: CSASGRILAGGPLSYNEQFF. Here the CDR3 DNA reads TGCAGTGCTAGTGGTCGAATTCTAGCGGGGGGCCCCCTCTCCTACAATGAGCAGTTCTTC.

The chain carries TRBV24-1 and TRBJ2-3; possible D gene TRBD2, 6 bases. The CDR3 totals 15 residues. With 4 bases removed from V and 1 base from J, the gap between germline ends came to 11 bases. CDR1 KGHDR and CDR2 SFDVKD come from the germline V gene. The CDR3 here is CATSDRRAGTDTQYF. CDR3 DNA: TGTGCCACCAGTGACCGGAGGGCCGGCACAGATACGCAGTATTTT.

This clone was observed a few times. The genes are TRBV2 and TRBJ2-3; D tentatively reads TRBD1 or TRBD2 (5 bases each). CDR1 is SNHLY and CDR2 is FYNNEI in the germline V gene. CDR3 size: 13 residues. V dropped 8 bases and J dropped 1 base, with 10 bases sitting between them. CDR3 DNA: TGTGCCAGCCCGCCGGGGCGCACAGATACGCAGTATTTT. Amino acid sequence: CASPPGRTDTQYF.

The V gene is TRBV6-1, the J gene TRBJ2-1; 14 bases fit TRBD2. The CDR3 loop spans 18 amino acids. J lost 7 bases, V lost 4 bases, and 12 bases had no gene match. From germline, CDR1 is MNHNS and CDR2 SASEGT. The CDR3 region is CASSGGTSGSRFKNEQFF. The CDR3, as DNA: TGTGCCAGCAGTGGCGGGACTAGCGGGAGTAGGTTTAAAAATGAGCAGTTCTTC.

The V call is TRBV2, the J call TRBJ2-5; 7 bases match TRBD1. CDR1 and CDR2 from the germline V gene are SNHLY and FYNNEI. V trimming: 0 bases; J trimming: 7 bases; junction bases outside the gene matches: 5. The CDR3 runs to 14 residues. The CDR3 spells CASSEAGGRGTQYF. CDR3 nucleotides: TGTGCCAGCAGTGAAGCAGGGGGCAGGGGGACCCAGTACTTC.

This clone rates as medium-sized. V and J are TRBV5-1 and TRBJ1-5; TRBD1 might be the D (6 bases). Germline CDR1 reads SGHRS; CDR2 reads YFSETQ. This CDR3 comprises 15 residues. The V end lost 0 bases, the J end lost 2 bases, and 9 bases lay between the germline ends. CDR3 sequence (DNA): TGCGCCAGCAGCTTGGTGCCAGGGGGCAATCAGCCCCAGCATTTT. Translation gives CASSLVPGGNQPQHF.

This chain connects TRBV27 to TRBJ1-4; maybe TRBD1 (5 bases). This CDR3 comprises 15 residues. Deletions cut 2 bases from V and 5 bases from J, with 12 bases between. Looked up from germline, CDR1 is MNHEY and CDR2 is SMNVEV (reference sequence). The CDR3 sequence is CASSLLGVGNEKLFF. For the CDR3, the DNA is TGTGCCAGCAGTTTACTGGGGGTGGGGAATGAAAAACTGTTTTTT.

The V and J genes are TRBV7-2 and TRBJ1-1; TRBD1 matches 10 bases. CDR3 size: 14 residues. Germline V CDR1 and CDR2: SGHTA, FQGNSA. Unmatched junction bases numbered 10, after V lost 5 bases and J lost 10 bases. In DNA form, the CDR3 reads TGTGCCAGCAGCCCCCCGGACAGGGGGTTATTAGCTTTCTTT. Translation gives CASSPPDRGLLAFF.

The chain recombines TRBV7-8 with TRBJ1-1, with no clear D. The CDR3 consists of 12 residues. V lost 4 bases, J lost 7 bases, and 10 bases lay in between. CDR1 and CDR2 from the germline V gene are SGHVS and FQNEAQ. CDR3 coding DNA: TGTGCCAGCAGCTCCGCACGACTTGAAGCTTTCTTT. It encodes CASSSARLEAFF.

CDR3 residues: CASSALAGVSTDTQYF. The CDR3 region has the DNA TGCGCCAGCAGCGCTCTAGCGGGGGTAAGCACAGATACGCAGTATTTT. The gene calls are TRBV4-1 and TRBJ2-3; TRBD2 matches at 10 bases. There are 16 residues in the CDR3. V lost 5 bases, J lost 0 bases, and 5 bases stayed unmatched. The germline CDR1 and CDR2 sequences are MGHRA and YSYEKL.

The rearrangement uses TRBV5-4 and TRBJ1-2; D is uncertain. The CDR3 runs 15 residues. Deletions cut 4 bases from V and 7 bases from J, with 20 bases between. Germline V CDR1 and CDR2: SGHNT, YYREEE (reference sequence). DNA for the CDR3: TGTGCCAGCAGCGCACCATTATCCAGCCGGGGTGGCTACACCTTC. It codes for CASSAPLSSRGGYTF.

V and J are TRBV3-1 (or the pseudogene TRBV3-2) and TRBJ2-7; the D is unclear. V was shortened by 1 base and J by 4 bases, with 5 bases between the two germline ends. Germline V gene lookup returns CDR1 LGHDT and CDR2 YNNKEL (reference sequence). This CDR3 is built from 12 residues. The CDR3 bases are TGTGCCAGCAGCCAAGTCAGTTACGAGCAGTACTTC. This gives the protein CASSQVSYEQYF.

This rearrangement joins TRBV2 to TRBJ2-4; D may be TRBD1 (5 bases). V was pared by 2 bases and J by 2 bases, with 7 bases between. From germline, CDR1 is SNHLY and CDR2 FYNNEI. This CDR3 spans 14 amino acids. CDR3 bases: TGTGCCAGCAGTGAACAGGGCCCCAAAAACATTCAGTACTTC. Protein: CASSEQGPKNIQYF.

The rearrangement uses TRBV3-1 (or the pseudogene TRBV3-2) and TRBJ1-2; no definite D call. The V end was cut by 4 bases, the J end by 0 bases, with 3 bases between. The CDR3 runs 12 residues. Germline-derived CDR1 and CDR2 are LGHDT and YNNKEL (reference sequence). CDR3: CASSLTNYGYTF. The CDR3 region has the DNA TGTGCCAGCAGCCTGACTAACTATGGCTACACCTTC.

This clone was detected only a few times. The V gene is TRBV11-2, the J gene TRBJ2-7; 7 positions match TRBD2. The CDR3 has 16 residues. CDR1 and CDR2 from the germline V gene are SGHAT and FQNNGV. The V gene end was trimmed by 0 bases and the J gene end by 0 bases; junction bases not matched to a gene: 5. CDR3 amino acids: CASSLDWTRASYEQYF. The CDR3 nucleotides read TGTGCCAGCAGCTTAGACTGGACTAGGGCCTCCTACGAGCAGTACTTC.

This chain connects TRBV7-2 to TRBJ2-7, with TRBD1 as a possible D gene (6 bases). Trimming took 2 bases from V and 2 from J, leaving 7 bases between them. Germline V gene data show CDR1 as SGHTA and CDR2 as FQGNSA. The CDR3 length is 13 residues. CDR3: CASSLQGTYEQYF. CDR3 bases: TGTGCCAGCAGCTTACAGGGGACCTACGAGCAGTACTTC.

The gene calls are TRBV19 and TRBJ2-2; D perhaps matches TRBD1 (5 bases). Trimming took off 3 bases at V and 6 bases at J, with 14 bases between the two ends. The germline CDR1 and CDR2 sequences are LNHDA and SQIVND (reference sequence). This CDR3 is built from 15 residues. CDR3 sequence: CASSISGFLAGELFF. The CDR3 region has the DNA TGTGCCAGTAGTATCTCAGGGTTCCTGGCCGGGGAGCTGTTTTTT.

The chain recombines TRBV5-1 with TRBJ1-1; D gene unclear. The CDR3 has 16 amino acids. The ends were cut back, 4 bases at V and 0 bases at J, with 16 bases in the middle. Germline V gene sequence: CDR1 SGHRS, CDR2 YFSETQ. CDR3 protein: CASSPVGSGVNTEAFF. The DNA for the CDR3 is TGCGCCAGCAGCCCGGTGGGGAGTGGGGTGAACACTGAAGCTTTCTTT.

The chain is built from TRBV6-2 or TRBV6-3 and TRBJ1-6; 7 bases fit TRBD1. The CDR3 extends over 15 amino acids. Germline V gene data show CDR1 as MNHEY and CDR2 as SVGEGT. V lost 2 bases and J lost 4; bases outside the gene matches: 2. The CDR3 DNA is TGTGCCAGCAGTTACAGGGACAGATATAATTCACCCCTCCACTTT. This encodes CASSYRDRYNSPLHF.

DNA for the CDR3: TGTGCCAGCAGGCCAGTAGCGGGGGCGATTACAGATACGCAGTATTTT. Amino acid sequence: CASRPVAGAITDTQYF. The chain combines TRBV7-9 with TRBJ2-3, with 9 nucleotides matching TRBD2. The CDR3 loop spans 16 amino acids. Germline V gene sequence: CDR1 SEHNR, CDR2 FQNEAQ (reference sequence). With 6 bases clipped from V and 3 bases from J, the junction kept 10 bases outside the gene matches.

The chain carries TRBV28 and TRBJ2-3; perhaps TRBD1 as D (6 bases). V lost 7 bases to trimming and J lost 1 base, with 15 bases between them. Germline loops: CDR1 MDHEN, CDR2 SYDVKM. This CDR3 region has 15 residues. The CDR3 DNA is TGTGCCAGCACCAAGACAGGTCGAGGCACAGATACGCAGTATTTT. Translating gives CASTKTGRGTDTQYF.